The TCR beta chain under discussion was sequenced for a study of blood T cell repertoires in COVID-19. Turning to the study itself: The United States, Italy and Spain supplied acute and convalescent COVID-19 samples.

Authors' methods: Scientists estimated how many nucleated cells there were by amplifying reference gene primers. Assay: immunoSEQ multiplex PCR; the TCRdb copy retains only in-frame clones and omits some. D and trimming come from the DNA, and the V and J calls and clone size come from that table. The sample has 290,000 or so clones, around 90% seen once. This CDR3 is 16 amino acids long. CDR1 is WSHSY, CDR2 SAAADI, per germline. V was clipped by 0 bases and J by 2 bases, with 12 bases between them. This chain links TRBV10-2 with TRBJ2-3; tentative D call: TRBD1 (5 bases). The sequence derives from a man in his late teens or twenties with active or convalescent COVID-19. Sequencing used peripheral blood. The CDR3 loop reads CASSESQGKVTDTQYF. The CDR3 coding sequence is TGCGCCAGCAGTGAGTCGCAGGGTAAGGTCACAGATACGCAGTATTTT.